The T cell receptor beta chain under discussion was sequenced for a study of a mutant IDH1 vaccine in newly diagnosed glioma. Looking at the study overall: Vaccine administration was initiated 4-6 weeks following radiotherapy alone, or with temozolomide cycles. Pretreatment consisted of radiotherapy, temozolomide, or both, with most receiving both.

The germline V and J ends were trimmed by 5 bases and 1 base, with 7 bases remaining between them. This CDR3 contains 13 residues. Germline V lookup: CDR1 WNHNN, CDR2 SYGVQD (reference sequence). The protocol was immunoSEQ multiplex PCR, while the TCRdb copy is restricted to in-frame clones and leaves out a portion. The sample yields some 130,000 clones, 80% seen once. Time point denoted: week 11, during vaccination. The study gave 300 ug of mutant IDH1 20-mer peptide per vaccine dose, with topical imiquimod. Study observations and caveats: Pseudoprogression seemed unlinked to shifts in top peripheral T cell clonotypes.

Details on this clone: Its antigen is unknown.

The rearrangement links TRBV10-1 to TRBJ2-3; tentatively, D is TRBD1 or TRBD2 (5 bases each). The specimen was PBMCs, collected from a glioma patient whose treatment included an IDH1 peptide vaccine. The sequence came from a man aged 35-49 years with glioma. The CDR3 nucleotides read TGCGCCAGCAGTCGGGACGGCACAGATACGCAGTATTTT. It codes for CASSRDGTDTQYF.